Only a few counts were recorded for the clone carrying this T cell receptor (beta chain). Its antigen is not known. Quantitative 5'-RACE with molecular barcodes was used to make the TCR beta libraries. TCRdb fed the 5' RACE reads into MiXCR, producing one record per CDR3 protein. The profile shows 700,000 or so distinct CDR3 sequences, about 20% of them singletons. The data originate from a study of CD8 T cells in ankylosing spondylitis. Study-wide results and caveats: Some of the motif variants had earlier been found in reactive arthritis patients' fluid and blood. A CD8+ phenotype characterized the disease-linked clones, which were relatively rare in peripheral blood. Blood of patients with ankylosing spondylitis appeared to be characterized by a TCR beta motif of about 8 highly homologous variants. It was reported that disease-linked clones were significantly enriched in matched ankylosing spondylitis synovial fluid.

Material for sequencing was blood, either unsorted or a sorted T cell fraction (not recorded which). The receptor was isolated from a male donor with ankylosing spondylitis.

The CDR3 DNA reads as TGTGCCAGCAGCGCGGACAGGGGGCCAGAAGCTTTCTTT. Translating gives CASSADRGPEAFF. The chain employs TRBV7-2 and TRBJ1-1, with 11 bases lining up with TRBD1. With V trimmed by 5 bases and J by 8 bases, 4 bases remained unmatched. Germline CDR1 is SGHTA and CDR2 is FQGNSA. CDR3 length: 13 amino acids.